The 30 T cell receptor beta chains below all came from one sample that was sequenced in a study of T cells in Graves' hyperthyroidism and ophthalmopathy. Amplification of TCR beta CDR3 regions used RNA as the template. Carried out on the TCR CDR3, a first-round RT-PCR used the HTBI primer set. TCRdb called the multiplex PCR reads again in MiXCR, with one record for every CDR3 protein. Among about 590,000 distinct CDR3 sequences, 14% were seen once, and the ten largest hold roughly 6.9%. Sequenced sample: blood. These receptor sequences come from a woman between 18 and 30 years old with Graves' ophthalmopathy.

This clonotype was counted many times. This chain uses TRBV11-2 with TRBJ1-2; 9 bases agree with TRBD1. Germline CDR1 SGHAT, CDR2 FQNNGV. The CDR3 is 15 residues long. Trimming took 6 bases from V and 4 from J; bases not matched to a gene: 9. CDR3 nucleotide sequence: TGTGCCAGCAGTTTCGACAGGGGGTATACCTATGGCTACACCTTC. This codes for CASSFDRGYTYGYTF.

This chain links TRBV9 with TRBJ1-6; D remains unclear. The V gene's germline CDR1 is SGDLS and CDR2 YYNGEE. V was shortened by 4 bases and J by 6 bases, with 8 bases between the two germline ends. The CDR3 covers 13 residues. The CDR3 region has the DNA TGTGCCAGCAGCCCCCCGGGTAATTCACCCCTCCACTTT. Translating gives CASSPPGNSPLHF.

This clonotype was found many times. The chain couples TRBV6-6 to TRBJ2-3; the match to TRBD1 covers 7 bases. The CDR3 is made up of 14 amino acids. V lost 2 bases and J lost 6; bases outside the gene matches: 5. CDR1 and CDR2 from the germline V gene are MNHNY and SVGAGI (reference sequence). CDR3 in amino acids: CASSYRGHGDTQYF. The DNA of the CDR3 is TGTGCCAGCAGTTACAGGGGGCACGGGGATACGCAGTATTTT.

This clonotype was detected ten times or more. V usage is TRBV5-1 and J usage is TRBJ2-3, with D possibly matching TRBD2 (6 bases). Germline V gene data show CDR1 as SGHRS and CDR2 as YFSETQ. Trimming left V 3 bases short and J 2 bases short, with 16 bases between. The CDR3 totals 16 residues. CDR3 residues: CASSYGRDSTTDTQYF. As DNA, the CDR3 is TGCGCCAGCAGCTACGGCCGGGACTCGACCACAGATACGCAGTATTTT.

This clonotype has ten or more counts. J is TRBJ1-1 and V is TRBV11-3, with D perhaps TRBD1 (6 bases). CDR3 length: 15 residues. Germline V gives CDR1 SGHNT, CDR2 YENEEA. The V end lost 1 base, the J end lost 1 base, and 10 bases lay between the germline ends. DNA of the CDR3: TGTGCCAGCAGCTTAGGGGGGCGAGGGAACACTGAAGCTTTCTTT. The encoded protein is CASSLGGRGNTEAFF.

This clonotype was detected many times. The V gene is TRBV12-3 or TRBV12-4, the J gene TRBJ1-5; TRBD1 is a possible D gene (5 bases). The CDR3 runs 13 residues. The V and J ends lost 7 bases and 11 bases respectively, with 18 bases between them. The CDR3: CASKDYGQRAQHF. The DNA of the CDR3 is TGTGCCAGCAAGGATTATGGACAAAGGGCCCAGCATTTT.

As to this clonotype: Since a much larger clone is just one base distant, this may be a read error. This chain links TRBV25-1 with TRBJ1-1; D gene uncertain. V was cut by 1 base and J by 5 bases, with 5 bases left in between. The CDR3 covers 12 residues. Per the germline V gene, CDR1 is MGHDK and CDR2 is SYGVNS. The CDR3 coding sequence is TGTGCCAGCAGTGAATTGTGGACTGAAGCTTTCTTT. Translating it yields CASSELWTEAFF.

This clonotype was seen repeatedly, ten times or more. The CDR3 region has the DNA TGTGCCAGTAGTATAAGCGAGAACACTGAAGCTTTCTTT. It translates to CASSISENTEAFF. V usage is TRBV19 and J usage is TRBJ1-1; D unresolved. In germline, CDR1 is LNHDA, CDR2 SQIVND (reference sequence). The CDR3 spans 13 residues. V lost 2 bases, J lost 1 base, and 5 bases lay in between.

The chain couples TRBV29-1 to TRBJ2-6; 8 positions agree with TRBD1. Germline-derived CDR1 and CDR2 are SQVTM and ANQGSEA. There are 20 residues in the CDR3. With V trimmed by 0 bases and J by 0 bases, 13 bases remained unmatched. CDR3 amino acids: CSVEDVRGQGKSSGANVLTF. The DNA of the CDR3 is TGCAGCGTTGAAGATGTGCGCGGACAGGGAAAGAGCTCTGGGGCCAACGTCCTGACTTTC. Full variable domain (outside the CDR3, taken from reference TRBV29-1 and TRBJ2-6): SAVISQKPSRDICQRGTSLTIQCQVDSQVTMMFWYRQQPGQSLTLIATANQGSEATYESGFVIDKFPISRPNLTFSTLTVSNMSPEDSSIYLCSVEDVRGQGKSSGANVLTFGAGSRLTVL.

This clonotype was picked up many times. This sequence joins TRBV5-1 and TRBJ2-2; 8 bases map to TRBD1. The V gene's germline CDR1 is SGHRS and CDR2 YFSETQ. V was pared by 4 bases and J by 4 bases, with 6 bases of the junction left unmatched. The CDR3 sequence is 15 residues long. The CDR3 nucleotides read TGCGCCAGCAGCGATAGACAGGGGAGCACCGGGGAGCTGTTTTTT. Translation gives CASSDRQGSTGELFF.

This clonotype was picked up many times. The gene calls are TRBV12-3 or TRBV12-4 and TRBJ1-1; no reliable D call. The length of the CDR3 is 13 residues. Trimming cost V 3 bases and J 1 base, with 6 bases left between them. CDR3: CASSFDGNTEAFF. In DNA, the CDR3 is TGTGCCAGCAGTTTCGACGGGAACACTGAAGCTTTCTTT.

CDR3 DNA: TGTGCCAGCACCCCGCCGGGACAGGGGGCCGCCGGGGAGCTGTTTTTT. The encoded protein is CASTPPGQGAAGELFF. The chain carries TRBV6-1 and TRBJ2-2; TRBD1 aligns across 12 bases. The ends lost 7 bases at V and 6 bases at J; junction bases unmatched: 9. Germline loops: CDR1 MNHNS, CDR2 SASEGT. The length of the CDR3 is 16 residues.

The chain uses TRBV27 and TRBJ2-3; no definite D call. Trimming pared 1 base from V and 6 bases from J, leaving 11 bases between. CDR3 length: 14 amino acids. Germline assignment: CDR1 MNHEY and CDR2 SMNVEV (reference sequence). Here the CDR3 reads CASSLFPGADTQYF. CDR3 nucleotide sequence: TGTGCCAGCAGTTTATTCCCCGGCGCCGATACGCAGTATTTT.

This clonotype was recorded at least ten times. This chain links TRBV7-9 with TRBJ1-5, with a weak D call TRBD1 (5 bases). Trimming cost V 6 bases and J 3 bases, with 12 bases left between them. Germline V lookup: CDR1 SEHNR, CDR2 FQNEAQ (reference sequence). The CDR3 spans 14 residues. CDR3 DNA: TGTGCCAGCAGTTCCGGGACGCTCAATCAGCCCCAGCATTTT. This codes for CASSSGTLNQPQHF.

This clonotype has at least ten counts. The genes are TRBV7-9 and TRBJ1-1; D not resolved. Germline lookup yields CDR1 SEHNR and CDR2 FQNEAQ (reference sequence). CDR3 length equals 15 residues. V was shortened by 5 bases and J by 4 bases, with 17 bases between the two germline ends. The CDR3 region is CASSPPFPRSTEAFF. For the CDR3, the DNA is TGTGCCAGCAGCCCACCGTTTCCCCGGAGCACTGAAGCTTTCTTT. Filled out from reference TRBV7-9 and TRBJ1-1, the complete variable domain reads DTGVSQNPRHKITKRGQNVTFRCDPISEHNRLYWYRQTLGQGPEFLTYFQNEAQLEKSRLLSDRFSAERPKGSFSTLEIQRTEQGDSAMYLCASSPPFPRSTEAFFGQGTRLTVV.

This clonotype was recorded many times. This chain links TRBV7-9 with TRBJ2-7; 10 bases fit TRBD2. Per germline, CDR1 SEHNR and CDR2 FQNEAQ (reference sequence). CDR3 size: 14 residues. V trimming: 2 bases; J trimming: 5 bases; junction bases outside the gene matches: 3. The CDR3 coding sequence is TGTGCCAGCAGCTTATCACTAGCGGGGAACGAGCAGTACTTC. This codes for CASSLSLAGNEQYF.

There are many counts of this clonotype. The chain carries TRBV7-2 and TRBJ2-3, with TRBD2 matching 8 bases. CDR3 length: 15 residues. V lost 1 base, J lost 3 bases, and 3 bases stayed unmatched. Germline V gene data show CDR1 as SGHTA and CDR2 as FQGNSA. The chain's CDR3 is CASSLGLAITDTQYF. CDR3 nucleotide sequence: TGTGCCAGCAGCTTAGGACTAGCGATAACAGATACGCAGTATTTT.

This clonotype occurred many times. This chain links TRBV5-1 with TRBJ2-3; D unresolved. Germline V gene data show CDR1 as SGHRS and CDR2 as YFSETQ. This CDR3 spans 12 amino acids. V dropped 2 bases and J dropped 2 bases, with 3 bases sitting between them. The CDR3 region has the DNA TGCGCCAGCAGCTTTCTCACAGATACGCAGTATTTT. This gives the protein CASSFLTDTQYF.

This clonotype occurred many times. The CDR3 loop reads CASSQGTGADEQYF. Written as DNA, the CDR3 is TGTGCCAGCAGCCAAGGGACAGGGGCGGACGAGCAGTACTTC. The genes are TRBV14 and TRBJ2-7; TRBD1 matches 9 bases. Trimming at V came to 1 base and at J to 5 bases, leaving 3 bases not matched to a gene. CDR1 and CDR2 (germline): SGHDN, FVKESK. The CDR3 sequence is 14 residues long.

Points on this clonotype: The junction shows a germline mismatch at one end, possibly a read error. This chain links TRBV7-3 with TRBJ2-1; 12 nucleotides agree with TRBD2. The CDR3 spans 15 residues. The V gene's germline CDR1 is SGHTA and CDR2 FQGTGA. CDR3 DNA: TGTGCCAACAGCCCGGGACTAGCGGGCTACAATGAGCAGTTCTTC. Protein sequence: CANSPGLAGYNEQFF.

This clonotype was counted ten times or more. The chain joins TRBV7-8 to TRBJ2-4; 7 positions match TRBD1. The CDR3 consists of 18 residues. In germline, CDR1 is SGHVS, CDR2 FQNEAQ. Trimming removed 1 base from V and 0 bases from J; junction bases left unmatched: 9. The CDR3 nucleotides read TGTGCCAGCAGCTTAGGCTACAGGGGCGCGATAGCCAAAAACATTCAGTACTTC. Protein product: CASSLGYRGAIAKNIQYF.

There are many counts of this clonotype. The rearrangement uses TRBV7-9 and TRBJ2-1; D call uncertain. Trimming left V 5 bases short and J 3 bases short, with 8 bases between. Germline V CDR1 and CDR2: SEHNR, FQNEAQ (reference sequence). CDR3 size: 13 residues. For the CDR3, the DNA is TGTGCCAGCAGCCCCCCGCACTACAATGAGCAGTTCTTC. Its translation is CASSPPHYNEQFF.

In this sample, this clonotype turned up many times. The chain is built from TRBV10-3 and TRBJ2-1; 9 bases map to TRBD1. Germline trimming cut 6 bases from V and 1 base from J; bases unmatched to any gene: 7. Germline loops: CDR1 ENHRY, CDR2 SYGVKD. This CDR3 has 16 amino acids. CDR3 amino acids: CAISSDRGASYNEQFF. The CDR3 DNA reads TGTGCCATCAGCTCTGACAGGGGGGCGTCCTACAATGAGCAGTTCTTC.

This clonotype was found many times. The chain combines TRBV3-1 with TRBJ2-1, with D uncertain. The germline CDR1 and CDR2 sequences are LGHDT and YNNKEL (reference sequence). Trimming took off 0 bases at V and 6 bases at J, with 12 bases between the two ends. The CDR3 runs to 15 residues. The DNA for the CDR3 is TGTGCCAGCAGCCAAGAAGGGCTGCAAGGCAATGAGCAGTTCTTC. This encodes CASSQEGLQGNEQFF.

This chain uses TRBV18 with TRBJ2-2; 8 nucleotides match TRBD2. V gave up 6 bases and J gave up 0 bases; unmatched junction bases: 9. The germline V gene encodes CDR1 KGHSH and CDR2 LQKENI. The length of the CDR3 is 17 residues. CDR3 coding DNA: TGTGCCAGCTCTAGGGCCTGGCGGGAGGCGAACACCGGGGAGCTGTTTTTT. This sequence encodes CASSRAWREANTGELFF.

This clonotype was counted many times. The rearrangement joins TRBV7-2 to TRBJ2-2, with D possibly matching TRBD2 (5 bases). V lost 1 base to trimming and J lost 4 bases, with 7 bases between them. Germline V gene sequence: CDR1 SGHTA, CDR2 FQGNSA. The CDR3 loop spans 14 amino acids. CDR3 loop: CASSLGAATGELFF. The CDR3 DNA is TGTGCCAGCAGCTTAGGAGCGGCCACCGGGGAGCTGTTTTTT.

This clonotype was counted a few times. The chain employs TRBV12-5 and TRBJ2-1; 9 bases agree with TRBD1. Unmatched junction bases numbered 12, after V lost 7 bases and J lost 8 bases. The CDR3 spans 15 residues. Germline CDR1 is LGHNT and CDR2 is FRNRAP. The CDR3 bases are TGTGCTAGTGCCAGCCCGGGACAGGGAAGATATGAGCAGTTCTTC. This translates into CASASPGQGRYEQFF.

This clonotype was picked up a small number of times. Mismatch with germline at one junction end may stem from a read error. This chain uses TRBV7-9 with TRBJ2-1; no firm D call. CDR1 is SEHNR, CDR2 FQNEAQ, per germline (reference sequence). This CDR3 region has 15 residues. The CDR3 nucleotides are TGTGCCAGCAGCATCACTGTGAGCTCCTACAATGGGCAGTTCTTC. Amino acids: CASSITVSSYNGQFF.

This sequence joins TRBV11-3 and TRBJ1-1, with a tentative D call TRBD1 (5 bases). CDR1 is SGHNT and CDR2 is YENEEA in the germline V gene. V lost 6 bases, J lost 4 bases, and 12 bases lay in between. The CDR3 length is 13 residues. DNA of the CDR3: TGTGCCAGCAGTCGACGGGGGAGCACTGAAGCTTTCTTT. Translated, it gives CASSRRGSTEAFF.

This clonotype was picked up many times. This rearrangement joins TRBV28 to TRBJ2-7, with 9 positions matching TRBD1. CDR1 and CDR2 from the germline V gene are MDHEN and SYDVKM. Trimming removed 2 bases from V and 5 bases from J; junction bases left unmatched: 10. This CDR3 comprises 16 residues. CDR3 residues: CASSLDGGTGRDEQYF. CDR3 sequence (DNA): TGTGCCAGCAGTTTAGACGGGGGGACAGGGAGGGACGAGCAGTACTTC.